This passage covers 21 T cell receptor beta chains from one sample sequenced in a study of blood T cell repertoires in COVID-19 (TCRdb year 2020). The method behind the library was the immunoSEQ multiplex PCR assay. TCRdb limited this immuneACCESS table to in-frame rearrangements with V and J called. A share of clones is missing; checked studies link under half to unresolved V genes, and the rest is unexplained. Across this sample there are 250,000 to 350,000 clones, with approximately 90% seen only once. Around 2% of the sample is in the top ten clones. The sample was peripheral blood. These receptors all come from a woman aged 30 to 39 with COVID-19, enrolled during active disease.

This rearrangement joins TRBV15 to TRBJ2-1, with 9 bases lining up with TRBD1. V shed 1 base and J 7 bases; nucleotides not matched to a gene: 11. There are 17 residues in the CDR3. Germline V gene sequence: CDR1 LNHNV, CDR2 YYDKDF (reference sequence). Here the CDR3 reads CATSRGTGTGSFNEQFF. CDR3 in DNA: TGTGCCACCAGCAGAGGTACCGGGACAGGGAGTTTTAATGAGCAGTTCTTC.

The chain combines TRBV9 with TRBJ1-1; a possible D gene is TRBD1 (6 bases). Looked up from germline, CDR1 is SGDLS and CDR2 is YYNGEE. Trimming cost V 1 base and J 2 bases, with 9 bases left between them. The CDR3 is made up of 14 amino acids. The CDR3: CASSVQGQNTEAFF. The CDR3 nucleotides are TGTGCCAGCAGCGTACAGGGGCAAAACACTGAAGCTTTCTTT. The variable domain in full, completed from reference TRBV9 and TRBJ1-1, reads DSGVTQTPKHLITATGQRVTLRCSPRSGDLSVYWYQQSLDQGLQFLIQYYNGEERAKGNILERFSAQQFPDLHSELNLSSLELGDSALYFCASSVQGQNTEAFFGQGTRLTVV.

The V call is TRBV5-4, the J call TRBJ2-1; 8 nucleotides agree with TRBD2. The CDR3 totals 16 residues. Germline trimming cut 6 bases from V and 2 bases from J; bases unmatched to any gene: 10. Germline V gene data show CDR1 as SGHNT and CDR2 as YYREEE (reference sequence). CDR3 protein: CASTLRGGNTYNEQFF. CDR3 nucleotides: TGTGCCAGCACCCTTCGGGGGGGCAATACCTACAATGAGCAGTTCTTC.

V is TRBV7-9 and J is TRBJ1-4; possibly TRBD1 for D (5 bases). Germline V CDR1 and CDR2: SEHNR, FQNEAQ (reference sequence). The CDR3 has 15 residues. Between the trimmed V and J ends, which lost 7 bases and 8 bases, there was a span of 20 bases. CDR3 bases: TGTGCCAGCACCGCCATCGAGACAGTTGGGGAAAAACTGTTTTTT. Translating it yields CASTAIETVGEKLFF.

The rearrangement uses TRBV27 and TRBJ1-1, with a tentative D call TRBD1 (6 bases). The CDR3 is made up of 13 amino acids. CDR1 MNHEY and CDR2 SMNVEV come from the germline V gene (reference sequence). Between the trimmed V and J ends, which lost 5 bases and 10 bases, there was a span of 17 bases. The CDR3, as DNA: TGTGCCAGCAGTCCCAACCCCGACAGGCGAGCTTTCTTT. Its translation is CASSPNPDRRAFF.

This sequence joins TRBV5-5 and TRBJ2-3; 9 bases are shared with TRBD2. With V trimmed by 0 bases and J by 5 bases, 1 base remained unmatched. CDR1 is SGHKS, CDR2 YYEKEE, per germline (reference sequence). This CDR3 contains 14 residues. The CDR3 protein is CASSLVAGVDTQYF. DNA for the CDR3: TGTGCCAGCAGCTTGGTAGCGGGAGTAGATACGCAGTATTTT.

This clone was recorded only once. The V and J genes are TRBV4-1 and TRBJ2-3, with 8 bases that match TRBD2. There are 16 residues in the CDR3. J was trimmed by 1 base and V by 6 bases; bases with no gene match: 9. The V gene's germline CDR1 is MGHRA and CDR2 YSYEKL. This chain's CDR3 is CASSVIATSGTDTQYF. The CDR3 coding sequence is TGCGCCAGCAGTGTAATAGCGACTAGCGGCACAGATACGCAGTATTTT.

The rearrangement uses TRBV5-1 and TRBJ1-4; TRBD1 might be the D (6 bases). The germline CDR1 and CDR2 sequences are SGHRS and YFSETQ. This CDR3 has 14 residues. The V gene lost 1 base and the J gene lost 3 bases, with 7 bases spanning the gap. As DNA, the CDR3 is TGCGCCAGCAGCTTGAGGACAGCTAATGAAAAACTGTTTTTT. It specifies CASSLRTANEKLFF.

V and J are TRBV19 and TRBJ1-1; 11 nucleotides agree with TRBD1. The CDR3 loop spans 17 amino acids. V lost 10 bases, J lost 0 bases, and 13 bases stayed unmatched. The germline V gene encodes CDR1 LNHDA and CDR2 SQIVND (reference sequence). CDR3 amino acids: CATKGGGTGGMNTEAFF. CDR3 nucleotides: TGTGCCACTAAAGGGGGCGGGACAGGGGGAATGAACACTGAAGCTTTCTTT. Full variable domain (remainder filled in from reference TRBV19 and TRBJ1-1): DGGITQSPKYLFRKEGQNVTLSCEQNLNHDAMYWYRQDPGQGLRLIYYSQIVNDFQKGDIAEGYSVSREKKESFPLTVTSAQKNPTAFYLCATKGGGTGGMNTEAFFGQGTRLTVV.

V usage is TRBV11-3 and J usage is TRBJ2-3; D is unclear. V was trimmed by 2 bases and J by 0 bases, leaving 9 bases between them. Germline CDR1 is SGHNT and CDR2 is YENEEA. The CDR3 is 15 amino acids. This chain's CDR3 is CASSLYSGSTDTQYF. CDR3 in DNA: TGTGCCAGCAGCTTATATTCCGGGAGCACAGATACGCAGTATTTT.

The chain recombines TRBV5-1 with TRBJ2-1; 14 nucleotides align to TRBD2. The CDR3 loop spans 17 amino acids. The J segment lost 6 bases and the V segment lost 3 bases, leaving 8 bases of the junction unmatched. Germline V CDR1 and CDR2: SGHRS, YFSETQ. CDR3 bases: TGCGCCAGCAGCTCCGGGACTAGCGGGAGAGGGGGCAATGAGCAGTTCTTC. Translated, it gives CASSSGTSGRGGNEQFF.

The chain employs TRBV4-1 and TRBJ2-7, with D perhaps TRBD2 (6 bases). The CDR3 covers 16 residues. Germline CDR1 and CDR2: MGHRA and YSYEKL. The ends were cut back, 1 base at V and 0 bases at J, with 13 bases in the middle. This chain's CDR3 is CASSQAPGRYSYEQYF. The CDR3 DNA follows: TGCGCCAGCAGCCAAGCCCCGGGGAGGTACTCCTACGAGCAGTACTTC.

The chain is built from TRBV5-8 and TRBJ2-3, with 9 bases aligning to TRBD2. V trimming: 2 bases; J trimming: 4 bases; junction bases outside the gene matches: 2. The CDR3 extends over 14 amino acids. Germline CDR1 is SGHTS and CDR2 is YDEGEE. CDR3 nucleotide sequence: TGTGCCAGCAGCTTTAGCGGGAGCGCAGATACGCAGTATTTT. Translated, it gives CASSFSGSADTQYF.

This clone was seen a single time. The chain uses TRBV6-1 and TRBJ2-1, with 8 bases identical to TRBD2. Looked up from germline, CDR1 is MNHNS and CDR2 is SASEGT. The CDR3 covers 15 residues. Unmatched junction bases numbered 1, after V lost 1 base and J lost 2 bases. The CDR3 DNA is TGTGCCAGCAGTGAAGGCGGGAGGCCCTACAATGAGCAGTTCTTC. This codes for CASSEGGRPYNEQFF.

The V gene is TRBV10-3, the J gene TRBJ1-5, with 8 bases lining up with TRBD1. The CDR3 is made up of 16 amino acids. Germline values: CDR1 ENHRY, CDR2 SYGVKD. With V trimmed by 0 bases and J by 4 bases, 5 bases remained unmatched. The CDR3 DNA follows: TGTGCCATCAGTGAGTCCGGACAGGGCGGGAATCAGCCCCAGCATTTT. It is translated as CAISESGQGGNQPQHF.

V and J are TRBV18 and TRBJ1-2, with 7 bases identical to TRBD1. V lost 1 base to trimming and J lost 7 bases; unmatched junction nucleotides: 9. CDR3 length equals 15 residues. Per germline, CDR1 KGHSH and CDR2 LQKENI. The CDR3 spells CASSPLTGEIGGYTF. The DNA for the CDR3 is TGTGCCAGCTCACCACTAACAGGGGAAATTGGTGGCTACACCTTC.

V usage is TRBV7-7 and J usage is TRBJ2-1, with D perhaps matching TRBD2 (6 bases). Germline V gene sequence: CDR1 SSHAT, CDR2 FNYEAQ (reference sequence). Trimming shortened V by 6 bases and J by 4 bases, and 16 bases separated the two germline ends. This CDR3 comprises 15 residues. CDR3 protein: CASSSGTATYNEQFF. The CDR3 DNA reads TGTGCCAGCAGTTCCGGGACTGCCACTTACAATGAGCAGTTCTTC.

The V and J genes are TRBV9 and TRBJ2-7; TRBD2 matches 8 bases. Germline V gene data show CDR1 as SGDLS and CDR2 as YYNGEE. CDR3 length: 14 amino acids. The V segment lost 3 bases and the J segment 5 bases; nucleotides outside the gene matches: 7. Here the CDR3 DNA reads TGTGCCAGCAGCGGCGGGACTAGGGCCCACGAGCAGTACTTC. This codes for CASSGGTRAHEQYF.

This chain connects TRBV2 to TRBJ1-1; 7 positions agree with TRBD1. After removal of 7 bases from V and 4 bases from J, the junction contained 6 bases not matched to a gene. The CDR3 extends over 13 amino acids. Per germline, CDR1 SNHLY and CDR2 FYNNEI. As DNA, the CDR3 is TGTGCCAGCACCGGACAGGCGGGCACTGAAGCTTTCTTT. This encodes CASTGQAGTEAFF.

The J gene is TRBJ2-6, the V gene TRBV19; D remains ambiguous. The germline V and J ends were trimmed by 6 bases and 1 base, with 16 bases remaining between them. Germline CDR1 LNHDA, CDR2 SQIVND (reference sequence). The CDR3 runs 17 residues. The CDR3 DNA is TGTGCCAGTAGCATGTTCGGCGGAAAGTCTGGGGCCAACGTCCTGACTTTC. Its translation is CASSMFGGKSGANVLTF.

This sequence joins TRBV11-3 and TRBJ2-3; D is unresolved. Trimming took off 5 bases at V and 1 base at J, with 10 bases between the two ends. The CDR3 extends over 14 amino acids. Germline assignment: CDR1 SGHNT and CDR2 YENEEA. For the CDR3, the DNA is TGTGCCAGCAGCCCCCACTCTGGCACAGATACGCAGTATTTT. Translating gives CASSPHSGTDTQYF. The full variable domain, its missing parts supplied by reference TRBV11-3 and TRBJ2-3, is EAGVVQSPRYKIIEKKQPVAFWCNPISGHNTLYWYLQNLGQGPELLIRYENEEAVDDSQLPKDRFSAERLKGVDSTLKIQPAELGDSAVYLCASSPHSGTDTQYFGPGTRLTVL.